These T cell receptor beta chains were read from a single sample in a study of blood T cell repertoires in COVID-19. Clones were read by immunoSEQ multiplex PCR, and TCRdb kept only the in-frame ones, dropping some. The sample lists a few hundred thousand clones, around 87% occurring once. The sequenced sample was peripheral blood. The receptors come from a human donor in a cohort sampled during active COVID-19. Each CDR3 is given with its conserved first and last residue. The D gene is left open where the match is weak. Not every row has a clone size; where given, it reads once, few, many or a size class.

CDR3: CATREGPEAFF
DNA: TGTGCCACCAGGGAGGGCCCTGAAGCTTTCTTT
size: NA
length: 11
J: TRBJ1-1
D: NA
V: TRBV24-1

CDR3: CASSVVLATPGELFF
DNA: TGTGCCAGCAGTGTGGTACTAGCGACCCCCGGGGAGCTGTTTTTT
size: NA
length: 15
J: TRBJ2-2
D: TRBD2
V: TRBV2

CDR3: CASSPQGRDSRIYSNQPQHF
DNA: TGCGCCAGCAGCCCGCAGGGCCGGGACTCCCGGATCTATAGCAATCAGCCCCAGCATTTT
size: NA
length: 20
J: TRBJ1-5
D: NA
V: TRBV4-1

CDR3: CASSLGTGLAASSYEQYF
DNA: TGTGCCAGCAGTTTAGGGACCGGACTAGCGGCAAGCTCCTACGAGCAGTACTTC
size: NA
length: 18
J: TRBJ2-7
D: TRBD2
V: TRBV28

CDR3: CAWSEGAGDTQYF
DNA: TGTGCCTGGAGTGAAGGAGCGGGAGATACGCAGTATTTT
size: NA
length: 13
J: TRBJ2-3
D: NA
V: TRBV30

CDR3: CASSLEGLGSGLYNEQFF
DNA: TGCGCCAGCAGCTTGGAGGGTTTAGGATCAGGGCTATACAATGAGCAGTTCTTC
size: NA
length: 18
J: TRBJ2-1
D: NA
V: TRBV5-1

CDR3: CASSLGVTGEAFF
DNA: TGTGCCAGCAGCTTAGGGGTGACAGGTGAAGCTTTCTTT
size: NA
length: 13
J: TRBJ1-1
D: NA
V: TRBV11-2

CDR3: CASSAGGLGGTDTQYF
DNA: TGTGCCAGCAGCGCGGGAGGGCTGGGGGGGACAGATACGCAGTATTTT
size: few
length: 16
J: TRBJ2-3
D: TRBD2
V: TRBV27

CDR3: CASSLGRTGLNYGYTF
DNA: TGTGCCAGCAGCTTAGGGCGGACAGGGCTTAACTATGGCTACACCTTC
size: NA
length: 16
J: TRBJ1-2
D: TRBD1
V: TRBV7-2

CDR3: CASSLLGREGSGELFF
DNA: TGTGCCAGCAGTTTATTAGGGCGGGAGGGCTCCGGGGAGCTGTTTTTT
size: NA
length: 16
J: TRBJ2-2
D: TRBD2
V: TRBV28

CDR3: CASRASGNTIYF
DNA: TGTGCCAGCAGGGCTTCGGGAAACACCATATATTTT
size: NA
length: 12
J: TRBJ1-3
D: NA
V: TRBV2

CDR3: CASSDRIQAFF
DNA: TGTGCCAGCAGCGACAGGATTCAAGCTTTCTTT
size: NA
length: 11
J: TRBJ1-1
D: NA
V: TRBV2

CDR3: CASSFRLAGGRQFF
DNA: TGTGCCAGCAGCTTCCGACTAGCGGGAGGAAGGCAGTTCTTC
size: NA
length: 14
J: TRBJ2-1
D: TRBD2
V: TRBV11-2

CDR3: CSVEGNSGANVLTF
DNA: TGCAGCGTGGAGGGAAACTCTGGGGCCAACGTCCTGACTTTC
size: NA
length: 14
J: TRBJ2-6
D: NA
V: TRBV29-1

CDR3: CASSEESSGAYEQYF
DNA: TGTGCCAGCAGTGAAGAGAGTAGCGGGGCCTACGAGCAGTACTTC
size: NA
length: 15
J: TRBJ2-7
D: TRBD2
V: TRBV6-1

CDR3: CASSQSSGSQETQYF
DNA: TGCGCCAGCAGCCAATCCTCAGGGTCCCAAGAGACCCAGTACTTC
size: NA
length: 15
J: TRBJ2-5
D: NA
V: TRBV4-1

CDR3: CASSSRVRDGTQYF
DNA: TGTGCCAGCAGCAGCCGGGTTCGAGATGGTACGCAGTATTTT
size: NA
length: 14
J: TRBJ2-3
D: NA
V: TRBV6-5

CDR3: CSYSQNYGYTF
DNA: TGTAGTTACAGCCAAAACTATGGCTACACCTTC
size: NA
length: 11
J: TRBJ1-2
D: NA
V: TRBV30

CDR3: CASSESQVVDTQYF
DNA: TGCGCCAGCAGTGAGTCTCAGGTTGTCGATACGCAGTATTTT
size: NA
length: 14
J: TRBJ2-3
D: NA
V: TRBV10-1

CDR3: CASSTGLTYEQYF
DNA: TGTGCCAGCAGCACCGGACTAACCTACGAGCAGTACTTC
size: NA
length: 13
J: TRBJ2-7
D: NA
V: TRBV28

CDR3: CASSFRGGRGPTDTQYF
DNA: TGTGCCAGCAGTTTTAGGGGGGGTCGGGGGCCCACAGATACGCAGTATTTT
size: NA
length: 17
J: TRBJ2-3
D: NA
V: TRBV27

CDR3: CASSLADTQYF
DNA: TGTGCCAGCAGCCTCGCGGATACGCAGTATTTT
size: NA
length: 11
J: TRBJ2-3
D: NA
V: TRBV3-1/TRBV3-2

CDR3: CASSSGSGSNEQYF
DNA: TGTGCCAGCAGCTCGGGTTCGGGGTCGAACGAGCAGTACTTC
size: NA
length: 14
J: TRBJ2-7
D: NA
V: TRBV7-3

CDR3: CASSSTPGDTEAFF
DNA: TGTGCCAGCAGCTCTACCCCGGGGGACACTGAAGCTTTCTTT
size: NA
length: 14
J: TRBJ1-1
D: NA
V: TRBV28

CDR3: CASPSVVRERNNYGYTF
DNA: TGTGCCAGCCCTTCCGTTGTAAGGGAGAGAAACAACTATGGCTACACCTTC
size: NA
length: 17
J: TRBJ1-2
D: NA
V: TRBV11-3

CDR3: CAWRLWGGHEAFF
DNA: TGTGCCTGGAGACTGTGGGGAGGGCATGAAGCTTTCTTT
size: NA
length: 13
J: TRBJ1-1
D: NA
V: TRBV30

CDR3: CASSLTSRAGVTEAFF
DNA: TGTGCCAGCAGTTTAACCTCCCGCGCAGGGGTGACTGAAGCTTTCTTT
size: NA
length: 16
J: TRBJ1-1
D: NA
V: TRBV28

CDR3: CASRGGGASGELFF
DNA: TGTGCCAGCAGAGGAGGGGGCGCATCCGGGGAGCTGTTTTTT
size: NA
length: 14
J: TRBJ2-2
D: NA
V: TRBV6-6

CDR3: CASSPDRGGGNTIYF
DNA: TGTGCCAGCAGCCCTGACAGGGGAGGTGGAAACACCATATATTTT
size: few
length: 15
J: TRBJ1-3
D: TRBD1
V: TRBV7-9

CDR3: CASSQGLAGDLETQYF
DNA: TGTGCCAGCAGCCAAGGGCTAGCGGGGGATTTGGAGACCCAGTACTTC
size: few
length: 16
J: TRBJ2-5
D: TRBD2
V: TRBV4-2

CDR3: CASSYQGTANYGYTF
DNA: TGTGCCAGCAGTTACCAAGGGACAGCCAACTATGGCTACACCTTC
size: NA
length: 15
J: TRBJ1-2
D: TRBD1
V: TRBV6-6

CDR3: CASSVGPGEVTTYNEQFF
DNA: TGTGCCAGCAGCGTAGGCCCGGGGGAGGTGACCACTTACAATGAGCAGTTCTTC
size: NA
length: 18
J: TRBJ2-1
D: NA
V: TRBV9

CDR3: CASSIRGSYNEQFF
DNA: TGTGCCAGTAGTATAAGGGGAAGTTACAATGAGCAGTTCTTC
size: NA
length: 14
J: TRBJ2-1
D: NA
V: TRBV19

CDR3: CASSLGLAEGVEEQYF
DNA: TGCGCCAGCAGCTTGGGCCTAGCGGAGGGCGTGGAGGAGCAGTACTTC
size: NA
length: 16
J: TRBJ2-7
D: TRBD2
V: TRBV5-1

CDR3: CASSPFSGSVADTQYF
DNA: TGTGCCAGCAGCCCATTTAGCGGGAGTGTCGCAGATACGCAGTATTTT
size: once
length: 16
J: TRBJ2-3
D: TRBD2
V: TRBV3-1/TRBV3-2

CDR3: CASSARGSSYNEQFF
DNA: TGTGCCAGCTCAGCGCGGGGCAGCTCCTACAATGAGCAGTTCTTC
size: once
length: 15
J: TRBJ2-1
D: NA
V: TRBV7-2

CDR3: CASSLGPGGSYEQYF
DNA: TGTGCCAGCAGCTTAGGGCCAGGGGGCTCCTACGAGCAGTACTTC
size: NA
length: 15
J: TRBJ2-7
D: TRBD1
V: TRBV11-2

CDR3: CASSPYPRGDSTEAFF
DNA: TGTGCCAGCAGCCCCTACCCTCGGGGGGATAGCACTGAAGCTTTCTTT
size: NA
length: 16
J: TRBJ1-1
D: NA
V: TRBV7-9

CDR3: CASSAGLASSHSYNEQFF
DNA: TGTGCCAGCAGCGCGGGACTAGCCTCTAGCCACTCCTACAATGAGCAGTTCTTC
size: NA
length: 18
J: TRBJ2-1
D: TRBD2
V: TRBV9

CDR3: CASSHGGGALELFF
DNA: TGTGCCAGCAGCCACGGTGGGGGGGCTCTGGAGCTGTTTTTT
size: once
length: 14
J: TRBJ2-2
D: NA
V: TRBV3-1/TRBV3-2

CDR3: CSARTGRNTEAFF
DNA: TGCAGCGCCCGGACAGGGCGGAACACTGAAGCTTTCTTT
size: NA
length: 13
J: TRBJ1-1
D: TRBD1
V: TRBV29-1

CDR3: CASSPGGQDRRIGYGYTF
DNA: TGTGCCAGCAGCCCCGGAGGACAGGATAGGCGAATTGGCTATGGCTACACCTTC
size: NA
length: 18
J: TRBJ1-2
D: TRBD1
V: TRBV2

CDR3: CASSDSRGGTDTQYF
DNA: TGTGCCAGCAGTGACTCGCGGGGGGGCACAGATACGCAGTATTTT
size: few
length: 15
J: TRBJ2-3
D: TRBD2
V: TRBV6-4

CDR3: CASSGLAGGKEQFF
DNA: TGTGCCAGCAGTGGGCTAGCGGGAGGGAAAGAGCAGTTCTTC
size: NA
length: 14
J: TRBJ2-1
D: TRBD2
V: TRBV6-4

CDR3: CASSLDQEAGSYEQYF
DNA: TGTGCCAGCAGCTTAGATCAAGAGGCGGGCTCCTACGAGCAGTACTTC
size: NA
length: 16
J: TRBJ2-7
D: NA
V: TRBV11-2

CDR3: CASSSGRGETQYF
DNA: TGTGCCAGCAGTTCGGGCAGGGGAGAGACCCAGTACTTC
size: NA
length: 13
J: TRBJ2-5
D: NA
V: TRBV6-5

CDR3: CASSKGQGALDTGELFF
DNA: TGCGCCAGCAGCAAAGGACAGGGGGCATTGGACACCGGGGAGCTGTTTTTT
size: once
length: 17
J: TRBJ2-2
D: TRBD1
V: TRBV5-1

CDR3: CASSEWGLPEVEQYF
DNA: TGTGCCAGCAGTGAGTGGGGACTACCCGAGGTGGAGCAGTACTTC
size: NA
length: 15
J: TRBJ2-7
D: TRBD2
V: TRBV6-1